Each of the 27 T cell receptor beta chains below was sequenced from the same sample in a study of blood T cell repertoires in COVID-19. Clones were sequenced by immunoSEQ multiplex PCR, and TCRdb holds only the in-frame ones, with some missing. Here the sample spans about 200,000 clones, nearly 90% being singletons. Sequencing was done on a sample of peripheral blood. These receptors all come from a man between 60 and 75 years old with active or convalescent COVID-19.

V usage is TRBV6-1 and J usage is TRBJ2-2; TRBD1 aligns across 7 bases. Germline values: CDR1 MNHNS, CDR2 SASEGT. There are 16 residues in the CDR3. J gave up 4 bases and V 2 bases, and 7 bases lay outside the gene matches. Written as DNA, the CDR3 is TGTGCCAGCAGTGAACCCGACAGGGAGACCACCGGGGAGCTGTTTTTT. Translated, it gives CASSEPDRETTGELFF.

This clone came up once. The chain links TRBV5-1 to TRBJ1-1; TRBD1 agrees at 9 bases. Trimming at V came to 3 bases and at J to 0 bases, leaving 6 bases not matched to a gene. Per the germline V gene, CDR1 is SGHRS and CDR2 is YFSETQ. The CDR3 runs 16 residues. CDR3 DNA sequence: TGCGCCAGCAGCTGGGGGGACAGGGCTATGAACACTGAAGCTTTCTTT. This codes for CASSWGDRAMNTEAFF.

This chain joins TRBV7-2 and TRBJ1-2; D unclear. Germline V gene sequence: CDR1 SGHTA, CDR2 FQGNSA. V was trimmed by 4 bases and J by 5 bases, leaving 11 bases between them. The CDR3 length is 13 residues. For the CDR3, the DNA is TGTGCCAGCAGCTCGATAAGCATATATGGCTACACCTTC. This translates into CASSSISIYGYTF.

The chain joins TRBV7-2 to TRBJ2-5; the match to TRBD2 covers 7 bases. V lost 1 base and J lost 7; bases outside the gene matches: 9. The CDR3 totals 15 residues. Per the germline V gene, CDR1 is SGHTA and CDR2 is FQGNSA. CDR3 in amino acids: CASSLDGGGSGTQYF. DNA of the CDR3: TGTGCCAGCAGCTTAGATGGCGGGGGTTCGGGGACCCAGTACTTC. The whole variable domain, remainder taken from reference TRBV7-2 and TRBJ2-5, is GAGVSQSPSNKVTEKGKDVELRCDPISGHTALYWYRQSLGQGLEFLIYFQGNSAPDKSGLPSDRFSAERTGGSVSTLTIQRTQQEDSAVYLCASSLDGGGSGTQYFGPGTRLLVL.

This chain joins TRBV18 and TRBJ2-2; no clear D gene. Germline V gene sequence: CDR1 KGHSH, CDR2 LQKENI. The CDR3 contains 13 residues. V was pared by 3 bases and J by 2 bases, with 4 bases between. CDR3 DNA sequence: TGTGCCAGCTCACCCGTCAACACCGGGGAGCTGTTTTTT. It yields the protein CASSPVNTGELFF.

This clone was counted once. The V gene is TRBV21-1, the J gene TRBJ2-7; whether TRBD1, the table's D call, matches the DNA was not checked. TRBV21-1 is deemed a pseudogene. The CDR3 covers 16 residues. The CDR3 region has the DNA TGTGCCAGCAGCAATCTCCGGGACAGGGCATACTACGAGCAGTACTTC. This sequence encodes CASSNLRDRAYYEQYF.

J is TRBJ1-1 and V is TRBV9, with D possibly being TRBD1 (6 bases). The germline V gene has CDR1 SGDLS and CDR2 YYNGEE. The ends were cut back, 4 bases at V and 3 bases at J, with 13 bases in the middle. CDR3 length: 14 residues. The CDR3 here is CASSPLTGHTEAFF. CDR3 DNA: TGTGCCAGCAGCCCTTTGACAGGACACACTGAAGCTTTCTTT.

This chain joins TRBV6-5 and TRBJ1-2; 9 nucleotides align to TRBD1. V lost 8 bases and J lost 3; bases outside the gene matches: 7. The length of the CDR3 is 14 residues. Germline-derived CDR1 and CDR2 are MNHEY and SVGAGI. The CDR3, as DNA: TGTGCCAGCGGAGGACAGGGGCAATACTATGGCTACACCTTC. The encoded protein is CASGGQGQYYGYTF.

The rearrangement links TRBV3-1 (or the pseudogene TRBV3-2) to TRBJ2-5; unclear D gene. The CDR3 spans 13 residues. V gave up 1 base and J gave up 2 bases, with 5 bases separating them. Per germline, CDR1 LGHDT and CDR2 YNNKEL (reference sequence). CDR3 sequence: CASSQGTQETQYF. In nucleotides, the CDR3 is TGTGCCAGCAGCCAAGGAACACAAGAGACCCAGTACTTC.

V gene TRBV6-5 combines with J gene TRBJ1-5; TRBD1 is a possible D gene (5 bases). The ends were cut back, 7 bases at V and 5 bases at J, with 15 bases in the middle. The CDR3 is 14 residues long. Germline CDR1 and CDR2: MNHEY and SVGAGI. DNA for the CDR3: TGTGCCAGCAAGAGGGGATCGGGGGATCAGCCCCAGCATTTT. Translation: CASKRGSGDQPQHF.

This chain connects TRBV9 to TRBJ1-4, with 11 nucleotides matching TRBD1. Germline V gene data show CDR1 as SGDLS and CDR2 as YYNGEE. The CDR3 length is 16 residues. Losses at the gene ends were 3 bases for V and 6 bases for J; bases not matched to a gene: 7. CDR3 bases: TGTGCCAGCAGCGGCGGACAGGGGGCAAGGGATGAAAAACTGTTTTTT. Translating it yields CASSGGQGARDEKLFF.

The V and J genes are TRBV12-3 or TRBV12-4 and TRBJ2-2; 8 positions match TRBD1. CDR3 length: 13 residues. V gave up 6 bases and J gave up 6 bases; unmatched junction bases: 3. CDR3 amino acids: CASSIQGAGELFF. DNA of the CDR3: TGTGCCAGCAGCATACAGGGGGCCGGGGAGCTGTTTTTT.

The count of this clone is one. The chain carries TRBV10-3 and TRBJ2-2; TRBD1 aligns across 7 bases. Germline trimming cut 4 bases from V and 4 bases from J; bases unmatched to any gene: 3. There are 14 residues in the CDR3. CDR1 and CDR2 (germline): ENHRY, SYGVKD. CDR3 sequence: CAISVQGLTGELFF. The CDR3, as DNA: TGTGCCATCAGTGTACAGGGGCTCACCGGGGAGCTGTTTTTT.

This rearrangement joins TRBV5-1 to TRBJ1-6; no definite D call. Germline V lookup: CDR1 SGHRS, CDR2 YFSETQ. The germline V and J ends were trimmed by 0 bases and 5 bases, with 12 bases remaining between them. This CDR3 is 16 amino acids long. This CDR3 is CASSLATGLHNSPLHF. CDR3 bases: TGCGCCAGCAGCTTGGCCACCGGACTTCATAATTCACCCCTCCACTTT.

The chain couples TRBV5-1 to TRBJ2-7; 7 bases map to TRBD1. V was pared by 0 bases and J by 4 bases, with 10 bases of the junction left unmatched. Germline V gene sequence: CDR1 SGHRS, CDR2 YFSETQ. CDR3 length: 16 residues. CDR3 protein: CASSLAPGTDAYEQYF. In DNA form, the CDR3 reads TGCGCCAGCAGCTTGGCCCCCGGGACAGATGCTTACGAGCAGTACTTC.

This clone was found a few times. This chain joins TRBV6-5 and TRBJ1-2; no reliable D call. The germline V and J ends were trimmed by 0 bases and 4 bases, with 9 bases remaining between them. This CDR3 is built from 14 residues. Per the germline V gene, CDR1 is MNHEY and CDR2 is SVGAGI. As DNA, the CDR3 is TGTGCCAGCAGTTACTCCCGGGTATCCTATGGCTACACCTTC. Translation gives CASSYSRVSYGYTF.

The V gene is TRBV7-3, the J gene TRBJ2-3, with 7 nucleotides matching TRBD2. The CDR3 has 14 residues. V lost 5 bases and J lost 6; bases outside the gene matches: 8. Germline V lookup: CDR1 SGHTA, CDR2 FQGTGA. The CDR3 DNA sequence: TGTGCCAGCAGCCCGGGACTACCCTCGGATACGCAGTATTTT. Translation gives CASSPGLPSDTQYF.

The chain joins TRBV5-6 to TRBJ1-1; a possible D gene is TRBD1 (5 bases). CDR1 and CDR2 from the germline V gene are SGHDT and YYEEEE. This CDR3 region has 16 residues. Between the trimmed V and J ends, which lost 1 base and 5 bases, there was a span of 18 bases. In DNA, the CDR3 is TGTGCCAGCAGCTTGTTGGGTGCGGGGGTTACGACTGAAGCTTTCTTT. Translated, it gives CASSLLGAGVTTEAFF.

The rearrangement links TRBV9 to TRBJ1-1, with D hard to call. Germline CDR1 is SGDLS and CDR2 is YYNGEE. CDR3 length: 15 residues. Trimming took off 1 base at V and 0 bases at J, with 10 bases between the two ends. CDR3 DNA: TGTGCCAGCAGCGTAAGCGTAAACATGAACACTGAAGCTTTCTTT. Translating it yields CASSVSVNMNTEAFF.

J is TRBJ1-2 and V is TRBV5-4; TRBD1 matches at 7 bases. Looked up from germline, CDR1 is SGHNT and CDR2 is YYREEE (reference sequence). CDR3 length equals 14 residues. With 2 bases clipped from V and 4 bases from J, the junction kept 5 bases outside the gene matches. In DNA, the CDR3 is TGTGCCAGCAGCTTCCGGGACAGAGTCTATGGCTACACCTTC. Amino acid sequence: CASSFRDRVYGYTF.

CDR3 protein: CASSFRVDLTNEKLFF. The CDR3 region has the DNA TGTGCCAGCAGCTTTCGGGTCGACTTAACTAATGAAAAACTGTTTTTT. The chain combines TRBV5-5 with TRBJ1-4; D unresolved. Germline V gives CDR1 SGHKS, CDR2 YYEKEE (reference sequence). The CDR3 has 16 amino acids. V dropped 2 bases and J dropped 1 base, with 12 bases sitting between them.

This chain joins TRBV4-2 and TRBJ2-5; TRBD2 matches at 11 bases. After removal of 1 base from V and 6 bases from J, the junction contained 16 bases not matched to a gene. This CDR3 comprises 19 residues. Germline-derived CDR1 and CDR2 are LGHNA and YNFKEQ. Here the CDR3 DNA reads TGTGCCAGCAGCCAAGTCCTAGCGGGGGGTGCCTCTGCTGGGAAGACCCAGTACTTC. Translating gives CASSQVLAGGASAGKTQYF.

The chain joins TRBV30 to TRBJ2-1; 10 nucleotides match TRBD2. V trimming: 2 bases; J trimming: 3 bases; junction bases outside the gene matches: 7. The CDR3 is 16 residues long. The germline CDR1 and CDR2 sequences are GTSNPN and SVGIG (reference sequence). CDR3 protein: CAWSPLRLAGYNEQFF. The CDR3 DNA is TGTGCCTGGAGTCCTCTGAGACTAGCGGGCTACAATGAGCAGTTCTTC.

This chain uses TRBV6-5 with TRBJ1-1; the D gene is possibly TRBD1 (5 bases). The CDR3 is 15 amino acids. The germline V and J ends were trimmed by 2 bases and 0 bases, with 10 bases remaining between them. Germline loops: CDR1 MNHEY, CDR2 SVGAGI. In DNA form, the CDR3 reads TGTGCCAGCAGTTACGCGGAACAGGTGAACACTGAAGCTTTCTTT. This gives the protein CASSYAEQVNTEAFF.

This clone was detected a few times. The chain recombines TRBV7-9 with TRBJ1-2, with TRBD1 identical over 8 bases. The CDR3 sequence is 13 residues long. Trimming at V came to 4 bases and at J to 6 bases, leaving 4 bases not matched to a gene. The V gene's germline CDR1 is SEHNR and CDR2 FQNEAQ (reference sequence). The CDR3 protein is CASSYTGGDGYTF. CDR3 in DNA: TGTGCCAGCAGCTACACAGGGGGTGATGGCTACACCTTC.

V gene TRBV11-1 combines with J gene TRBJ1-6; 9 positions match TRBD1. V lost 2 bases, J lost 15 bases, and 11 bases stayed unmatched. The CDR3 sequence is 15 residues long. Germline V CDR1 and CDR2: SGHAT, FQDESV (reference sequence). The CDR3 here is CASSLTGGAKLLLHF. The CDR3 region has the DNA TGTGCCAGCAGCTTAACAGGGGGCGCGAAACTGCTCCTCCACTTT.

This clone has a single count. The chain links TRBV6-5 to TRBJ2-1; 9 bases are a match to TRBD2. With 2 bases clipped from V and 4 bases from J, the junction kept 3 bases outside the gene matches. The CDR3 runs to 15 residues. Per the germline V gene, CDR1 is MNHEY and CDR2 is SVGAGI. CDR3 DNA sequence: TGTGCCAGCAGTTACCGTAGCGGGGGTTACAATGAGCAGTTCTTC. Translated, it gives CASSYRSGGYNEQFF.